Sequencing of this T cell receptor (beta chain) was carried out in a study of T cell responses to AZD1222 COVID-19 vaccine. As to this clone: Its antigen is currently unknown.

Findings and caveats of the study: Along spike, vaccine-associated CD4 TCRs were found throughout, with dominance at 160-218 and 743-854. Elevations in Spike-specific TCR breadth and depth followed administration of two AZD1222 doses.

Some clones are missing from TCRdb's copy, which holds only in-frame ones; the method was immunoSEQ multiplex PCR. The table lists over 85,000 clones, 88% of them singletons. Sequencing used peripheral blood, obtained 28 days after the second AZD1222 dose. This sequence originates from an adult who received the AZD1222 COVID-19 vaccine.

The DNA of the CDR3 is TGTGCCAGCAGCCCTGGACTTAACAATGAGCAGTTCTTC. It encodes CASSPGLNNEQFF. This rearrangement joins TRBV11-2 to TRBJ2-1; D may be TRBD2 (5 bases). This CDR3 spans 13 amino acids. Trimming stripped 5 bases from V and 5 bases from J, with 10 bases between. The germline gives CDR1 SGHAT, CDR2 FQNNGV.